This TCR beta chain was sequenced during a study of blood T cell repertoires in COVID-19. The overall study: COVID-19 samples from acute and convalescent phases originated in the United States, Italy and Spain. The cDNA or gDNA used as material had been derived from T cells, B-cell-depleted T cells, or PBMCs.

Measured with immunoSEQ multiplex PCR; TCRdb has only the in-frame clones, and not every one. The sample contains 200,000 to 250,000 clones, about 85% of which appear only once. The CDR3 runs 14 residues. V shed 2 bases and J shed 0 bases, with 7 bases lying between them. Germline lookup yields CDR1 MNHEY and CDR2 SMNVEV (reference sequence). V is TRBV27 and J is TRBJ1-2, with TRBD1 as a possible D gene (6 bases). The sequenced material came from peripheral blood. This sequence was found in a man aged 18 to 35 with active or convalescent COVID-19. The chain's CDR3 is CASSLRGTNYGYTF. In nucleotides, the CDR3 is TGTGCCAGCAGTTTAAGGGGGACTAACTATGGCTACACCTTC.